The 21 T cell receptor beta chains listed next were all sequenced from one sample in a study of low-dose radiotherapy and immunotherapy resistance in tumors. First-strand cDNA relied on TRAV- and TRBV-specific primers spanning alpha and beta chains. TCRs were put through 20 PCR cycles of amplification with Phusion. A constant-region primer and the V-primer adapter served as the primer pair. One entry per CDR3 protein, called by TCRdb with MiXCR from the reads. The repertoire holds more than 50,000 distinct CDR3 sequences, with less than 25% as singletons. Specified time point: before trial treatment. Sequencing used PBMCs, obtained before treatment. The receptors were gathered from a male donor with prostate cancer.

This clonotype was counted between two and nine times. V is TRBV3-1 and J is TRBJ2-2; weak D call: TRBD2 (6 bases). Per germline, CDR1 LGHDT and CDR2 YNNKEL (reference sequence). The CDR3 sequence is 15 residues long. Trimming shortened V by 3 bases and J by 2 bases, and 10 bases separated the two germline ends. The CDR3 nucleotides read TGTGCCAGCAGCCAGCGGAGGGGAAACACCGGGGAGCTGTTTTTT. It yields the protein CASSQRRGNTGELFF.

This clonotype has a handful of counts. The chain couples TRBV21-1 to TRBJ2-6; TRBD2, the D gene given by the table, was not confirmed from the DNA. TRBV21-1 has pseudogene status. This CDR3 is 17 amino acids long. The CDR3 coding sequence is TGTGCCAGCAGCTACAAACAGCGGCACAGTGGCGCCAACGTCCTGACTTTC. Protein: CASSYKQRHSGANVLTF.

DNA of the CDR3: TGTGCCAGCAGCAAAGCTGACTACCGGAGCTCCTACGAGCAGTACTTC. Residues: CASSKADYRSSYEQYF. J is TRBJ2-7 and V is TRBV21-1; the D call TRBD2 from the table was never checked on the DNA. TRBV21-1 is flagged as a pseudogene. CDR3 size: 16 residues.

A note on this clonotype: A far more abundant clone sits one base away, making this likely a read error. V usage is TRBV13 and J usage is TRBJ2-1; 7 bases line up with TRBD1. This CDR3 spans 14 amino acids. Germline V CDR1 and CDR2: PRHDT, FYEKMQ (reference sequence). With V trimmed by 6 bases and J by 5 bases, 7 bases remained unmatched. The CDR3 nucleotides read TGTGCCAGCAGGGACGCGACAGGGAACAATGAGCAGTTCTTC. Its translation is CASRDATGNNEQFF.

This chain joins TRBV28 and TRBJ2-1; a weak D match, TRBD1 (7 bases). V was clipped by 3 bases and J by 9 bases, with 15 bases between them. Looked up from germline, CDR1 is MDHEN and CDR2 is SYDVKM. This CDR3 is built from 14 residues. The DNA for the CDR3 is TGTGCCAGCAGTTTCCCCGCAGGGGGAGGTGAGCAGTTCTTC. It encodes CASSFPAGGGEQFF.

This clonotype was observed at least ten times. The rearrangement joins TRBV27 to TRBJ1-5; D remains unclear. From germline, CDR1 is MNHEY and CDR2 SMNVEV (reference sequence). There are 16 residues in the CDR3. V was pared by 1 base and J by 2 bases, with 12 bases between. The CDR3 DNA is TGTGCCAGCAGTTTATACCGGGGTCATGGCAATCAGCCCCAGCATTTT. Protein: CASSLYRGHGNQPQHF.

The table lists this clonotype with many counts. The chain combines TRBV10-3 with TRBJ2-7, with D possibly matching TRBD1 (6 bases). V dropped 7 bases and J dropped 5 bases, with 12 bases sitting between them. The CDR3 totals 12 residues. Germline V gene data show CDR1 as ENHRY and CDR2 as SYGVKD. The CDR3 loop reads CAINTGFHEQYF. DNA for the CDR3: TGTGCCATCAATACAGGGTTCCACGAGCAGTACTTC.

In its sample, this clonotype was seen many times. The CDR3 spells CASSKRQGFGGYTF. The CDR3 region has the DNA TGTGCCAGCAGCAAACGACAGGGCTTCGGCGGCTACACCTTC. V usage is TRBV7-2 and J usage is TRBJ1-2; 7 nucleotides align to TRBD1. J lost 8 bases, V lost 5 bases, and 11 bases had no gene match. The CDR3 totals 14 residues. The germline gives CDR1 SGHTA, CDR2 FQGNSA.

This clonotype occurred many times. The chain joins TRBV6-2 or TRBV6-3 to TRBJ2-3; no reliable D call. Germline loops: CDR1 MNHEY, CDR2 SVGEGT. The CDR3 has 13 amino acids. V shed 10 bases and J shed 2 bases, with 13 bases lying between them. The CDR3 DNA sequence: TGTGCCACCAGGAGAGATAACACAGATACGCAGTATTTT. This gives the protein CATRRDNTDTQYF.

This clonotype was counted ten times or more. The rearrangement uses TRBV11-1 and TRBJ2-1; no firm D call. The ends were cut back, 7 bases at V and 4 bases at J, with 20 bases in the middle. The CDR3 is 16 amino acids. CDR1 SGHAT and CDR2 FQDESV come from the germline V gene (reference sequence). CDR3 sequence (DNA): TGTGCCAGCACCCCCTCCTTTGGCGGTATGTACAATGAGCAGTTCTTC. It is translated as CASTPSFGGMYNEQFF.

This clonotype was seen a single time. Only one base separates this from a far larger clonotype, so it likely reflects a read error. This chain connects TRBV28 to TRBJ2-7; D possibly corresponds to TRBD1 (6 bases). Germline loops: CDR1 MDHEN, CDR2 SYDVKM. Trimming left V 5 bases short and J 7 bases short, with 18 bases between. The CDR3 runs 14 residues. The CDR3 protein is CASSPSPGGNEQYF. CDR3 coding DNA: TGTGCCAGCAGTCCCTCCCCTGGGGGCAATGAGCAGTACTTC.

Ten or more counts support this clonotype. V and J are TRBV6-6 and TRBJ1-1; 8 bases match TRBD1. V lost 5 bases and J lost 2; bases outside the gene matches: 4. CDR3 length: 14 residues. Germline CDR1 MNHNY, CDR2 SVGAGI (reference sequence). The CDR3 region is CASSQGQGNTEAFF. In DNA, the CDR3 is TGTGCCAGCAGTCAAGGACAGGGAAACACTGAAGCTTTCTTT.

This clonotype was counted at least ten times. The chain recombines TRBV7-9 with TRBJ2-7, with D maybe TRBD2 (6 bases). The V end was cut by 5 bases, the J end by 2 bases, with 19 bases between. Germline CDR1 is SEHNR and CDR2 is FQNEAQ (reference sequence). This CDR3 is built from 16 residues. For the CDR3, the DNA is TGTGCCAGCAGCCCTCAGGGAGGATATGAGGCCTACGAGCAGTACTTC. It yields the protein CASSPQGGYEAYEQYF.

At least ten counts were recorded for this clonotype. The CDR3 bases are TGTGCCAGCGAGGGACAGGGGAGCGAAAAACTGTTTTTT. This translates into CASEGQGSEKLFF. V usage is TRBV6-6 and J usage is TRBJ1-4, with 10 positions matching TRBD1. Germline V CDR1 and CDR2: MNHNY, SVGAGI (reference sequence). V shed 8 bases and J 8 bases; nucleotides not matched to a gene: 5. CDR3 length: 13 amino acids.

This clonotype showed up many times. This rearrangement joins TRBV6-5 to TRBJ1-5; possible D gene TRBD1, 5 bases. This CDR3 comprises 13 residues. Germline assignment: CDR1 MNHEY and CDR2 SVGAGI. V shed 8 bases and J shed 7 bases, with 15 bases lying between them. CDR3 sequence (DNA): TGTGCCAGCGGGGGAGGGGCAGGACAGCCCCAGCATTTT. It encodes CASGGGAGQPQHF.

This clonotype showed up many times. A read error may account for a junction end that differs from germline. The rearrangement uses TRBV5-1 and TRBJ2-4; weak D call: TRBD2 (6 bases). Germline V CDR1 and CDR2: SGHRS, YFSETQ. The length of the CDR3 is 16 residues. The CDR3 DNA follows: TGTGCCAGCAGCTGGGGACTGGCTGCAGCCAAAAACATTCAGTACTTC. Protein: CASSWGLAAAKNIQYF.

V gene TRBV12-3 or TRBV12-4 combines with J gene TRBJ2-7, with 9 bases that match TRBD1. Germline trimming cut 6 bases from V and 5 bases from J; bases unmatched to any gene: 8. This CDR3 is built from 14 residues. CDR3 residues: CASRESGQGNEQYF. DNA for the CDR3: TGTGCCAGCAGGGAATCTGGACAGGGGAACGAGCAGTACTTC.

This clonotype was seen repeatedly, ten times or more. V gene TRBV18 combines with J gene TRBJ2-4; the match to TRBD1 covers 8 bases. CDR1 is KGHSH and CDR2 is LQKENI in the germline V gene. This CDR3 has 17 residues. Germline trimming cut 1 base from V and 10 bases from J; bases unmatched to any gene: 15. The CDR3 DNA follows: TGTGCCAGCTCACCACTCCCCTTCGACAGGGGCCGGGGAATTCAGTACTTC. Its protein product is CASSPLPFDRGRGIQYF. Together with reference TRBV18 and TRBJ2-4, the CDR3 gives the full variable domain: NAGVMQNPRHLVRRRGQEARLRCSPMKGHSHVYWYRQLPEEGLKFMVYLQKENIIDESGMPKERFSAEFPKEGPSILRIQQVVRGDSAAYFCASSPLPFDRGRGIQYFGAGTRLSVL.

This chain connects TRBV2 to TRBJ2-3; a weak D match, TRBD2 (6 bases). CDR1 and CDR2 from the germline V gene are SNHLY and FYNNEI. CDR3 length: 16 residues. V dropped 1 base and J dropped 2 bases, with 13 bases sitting between them. DNA for the CDR3: TGTGCCAGCAGTGAAGAGGGCGGGAAGAACACAGATACGCAGTATTTT. Its translation is CASSEEGGKNTDTQYF.

This clonotype was detected ten times or more. This chain connects TRBV7-7 to TRBJ2-5; 9 bases match TRBD2. This CDR3 is built from 17 residues. The V gene end was trimmed by 5 bases and the J gene end by 1 base; junction bases not matched to a gene: 11. Germline V gene sequence: CDR1 SSHAT, CDR2 FNYEAQ (reference sequence). The CDR3 sequence is CASSPTDGGRAQETQYF. DNA for the CDR3: TGTGCCAGCAGCCCAACTGACGGCGGGAGGGCCCAAGAGACCCAGTACTTC.

V usage is TRBV9 and J usage is TRBJ1-6; TRBD1 is a possible D gene (5 bases). The germline V gene has CDR1 SGDLS and CDR2 YYNGEE. The CDR3 totals 15 residues. Trimming stripped 4 bases from V and 6 bases from J, with 14 bases between. Written as DNA, the CDR3 is TGTGCCAGCAGCATTCAAGGGCAGGGTAATTCACCCCTCCACTTT. It specifies CASSIQGQGNSPLHF.